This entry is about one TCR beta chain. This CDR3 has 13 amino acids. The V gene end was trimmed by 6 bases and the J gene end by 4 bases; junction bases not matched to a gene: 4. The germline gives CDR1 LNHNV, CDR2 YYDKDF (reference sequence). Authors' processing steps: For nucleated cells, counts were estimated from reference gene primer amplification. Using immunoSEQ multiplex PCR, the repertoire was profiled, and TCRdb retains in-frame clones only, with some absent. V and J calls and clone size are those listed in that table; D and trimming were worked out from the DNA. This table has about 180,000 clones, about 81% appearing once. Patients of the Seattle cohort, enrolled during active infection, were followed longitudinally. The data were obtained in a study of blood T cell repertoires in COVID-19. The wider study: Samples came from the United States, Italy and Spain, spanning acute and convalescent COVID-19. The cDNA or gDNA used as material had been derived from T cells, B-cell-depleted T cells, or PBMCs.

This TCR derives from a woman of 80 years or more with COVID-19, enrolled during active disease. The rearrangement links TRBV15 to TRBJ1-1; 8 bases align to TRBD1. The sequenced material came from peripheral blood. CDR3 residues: CATRETGATEAFF. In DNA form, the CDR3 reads TGTGCCACCAGGGAGACAGGGGCCACTGAAGCTTTCTTT.